Sequencing of this T cell receptor (beta chain) was carried out in a study of shared clonotypes between healthy human individuals (dated by TCRdb to 2018 to 2021). With regard to the full study: The cohort included a few men and a couple of women between 18 and 49 years of age. Between about 0.85 and 8.9 billion PBMCs per donor were obtained by leukapheresis. Libraries were prepared and TCR repertoires were sequenced by different laboratories using diverse techniques, in order to increase sequencing depth and limit assay-specific biases. For each donor, CD4 naive and CD4 memory were each run on three plates, CD8 naive on two plates, and CD8 memory on one plate. To estimate repertoire size and how much clonotype sharing occurs between individuals, the study deeply sequenced the blood TCR repertoires of five healthy adults. Broad study findings and their caveats: Naive subsets generally had larger estimated clonotype richness than memory subsets did. Pairwise subsampling led to the expectation that sequencing depth would affect the degree of clonotype sharing among donors. Across a few donors, roughly 5% of naive CD4, around 3.5% of naive CD8, 2.3% of memory CD4, and roughly 0.41% of memory CD8 clonotypes were shared. Because the study included a small number of donors, the genetic and exposure-history diversity represented was limited. Compared with non-shared clonotypes, the clonotypes found in all four sorted-subset donors had higher generation probabilities. Sampling was restricted to blood, and TCR repertoires in tissue are likely to differ from TCR repertoires in blood. Incomplete sequencing was indicated by rarefaction of sorted-subset datasets, despite the large sequencing depth.

Using the deep immunoSEQ assay, multiplex PCR amplified TCR CDR3 regions from genomic DNA. Extracted genomic DNA from each cell subset was distributed evenly across all wells of several immunoSEQ 96-well plates, and each plate was treated as a replicate. For sorted subsets, 150 to 250 ng of genomic DNA, equivalent to roughly 30,000 T cell genomes, went into each replicate PCR. The purified libraries were quantified using a Qubit 3.0 fluorometer, sized with a Bioanalyzer 2100, and then quantified again using the KAPA Library Quantification kit. Every immunoSEQ 96-well plate was sequenced on a separate single-read 150-cycle Illumina NextSeq 550 flow cell. Per the source publication's procedure: The immunoSEQ output contained only junctional sequences without quality scores, so filtering could not match that applied to full-length reads. To assign V/J genes and CDR3, sequences were annotated using PyIR, a Python wrapper for IgBLAST v1.9, with IMGT germline references. Reads with weak V/J assignments (E-value above 1e-6), missing CDR3, stop codons, out-of-frame junctions, or ambiguous translated residues were removed. V3J clonotypes were defined as sequences sharing an identical inferred V gene, J gene, and CDR3 amino acid sequence. The percentage overlap between two repertoires was calculated by dividing the number of shared unique clonotypes by the size of the smaller repertoire. RTK rarefaction, the Chao1 estimator, and Recon v2.1 estimates of unobserved clonotypes were used to assess repertoire richness. Generation probabilities were computed with OLGA for all TCRbeta clonotypes obtained by the gDNA method from several donors. Sourced from immuneACCESS, this table was stored by TCRdb with only in-frame sequences that have V and J called. A share of the clones is absent; for the studies checked, an unresolved V gene accounts for under half, and the remainder has no known explanation. The V and J calls and clone size are taken from that table; D and trimming were inferred from the DNA. In this sample the table shows roughly 1,000,000 clones, around 82% of which occur a single time. 0.5% to 0.65% of the sample comes from the top ten.

Comments on this clone: It has no known antigen specificity. Base-call qualities are not available, and no considerably larger clone is one nucleotide away.

Healthy HIV-negative adults with no recently reported acute infections or vaccinations were included as donors. Every donor was a Caucasian adult residing in Nashville, Tennessee, USA. Magnetic negative selection was used to enrich CD4+ T cells, after which naive cells were positively selected on CD45RA and the negative fraction became the memory subset. After blood collection by leukapheresis, PBMCs were isolated using Ficoll-Histopaque density gradient centrifugation and then cryopreserved in the vapor phase of liquid nitrogen. Analytical flow cytometry was used to check the purity and quantity of each magnetically sorted T cell population. Genomic DNA was isolated from every sorted fraction and measured by UV absorbance on a Nanodrop 2000c. This TCR derives from a man younger than 30 in good health. Some clones in this sample may be carry-over from other donors' samples. Material: memory CD4+ T cells from PBMCs. The cell subset or site label, read with the paper, signifies: CD45RA-negative fraction.

The CDR3 has the sequence CAWSVRGAWAAFF. The DNA reads as follows: TGTGCCTGGAGTGTTAGGGGAGCGTGGGCGGCTTTCTTT. The chain links TRBV30 with TRBJ1-1; the D gene is possibly TRBD1, with 5 bases matching. V is clipped by 0 bases and J by 11 bases, and the sequence between their germline boundaries is 16 bases long. Reading the germline V gene (reference sequence) gives CDR1 GTSNPN and CDR2 SVGIG. The CDR3 has 13 amino acids, counting the end cysteine and phenylalanine. Left in the record is the CDR3 DNA by itself, 39 bases read in frame from the first base.